This note documents a single T cell receptor beta chain sequence. The germline gives CDR1 MNHEY, CDR2 SVGAGI. The CDR3 extends over 14 amino acids. The J segment lost 5 bases and the V segment lost 6 bases, leaving 7 bases of the junction unmatched. The sample belongs to a study of cytomegalovirus exposure and HLA in healthy donors. The protocol was immunoSEQ multiplex PCR, while the TCRdb copy is restricted to in-frame clones and leaves out a portion. The repertoire holds around 60,000 clones, with almost 97% as singletons. The clonotype comes from a woman aged 18 to 35 in good health and CMV-seronegative. Sequenced input: PBMCs. V is TRBV6-5 and J is TRBJ1-1; TRBD1 aligns across 9 bases. The CDR3 nucleotides read TGTGCCAGCAGCAGGACAGGGGAGGGGACTGAAGCTTTCTTT. Protein sequence: CASSRTGEGTEAFF.